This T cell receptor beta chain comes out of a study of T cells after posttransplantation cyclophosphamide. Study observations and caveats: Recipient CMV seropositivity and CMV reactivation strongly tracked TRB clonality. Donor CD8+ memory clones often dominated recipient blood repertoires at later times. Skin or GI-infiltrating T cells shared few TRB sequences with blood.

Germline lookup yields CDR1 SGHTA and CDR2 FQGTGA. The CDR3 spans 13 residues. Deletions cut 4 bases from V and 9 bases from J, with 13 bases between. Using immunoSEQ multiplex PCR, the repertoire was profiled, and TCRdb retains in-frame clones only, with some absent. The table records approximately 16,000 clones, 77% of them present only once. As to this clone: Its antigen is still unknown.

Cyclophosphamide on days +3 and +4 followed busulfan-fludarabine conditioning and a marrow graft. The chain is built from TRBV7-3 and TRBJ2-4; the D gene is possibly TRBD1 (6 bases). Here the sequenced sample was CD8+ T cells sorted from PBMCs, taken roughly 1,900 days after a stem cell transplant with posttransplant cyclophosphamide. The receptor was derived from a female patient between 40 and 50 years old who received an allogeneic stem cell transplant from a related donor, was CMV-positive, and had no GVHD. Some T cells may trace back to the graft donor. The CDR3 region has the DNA TGTGCCAGCAGCTCCGGGACAACGGGCATTCAGTACTTC. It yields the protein CASSSGTTGIQYF. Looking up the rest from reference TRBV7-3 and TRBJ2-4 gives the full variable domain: GAGVSQTPSNKVTEKGKYVELRCDPISGHTALYWYRQSLGQGPEFLIYFQGTGAADDSGLPNDRFFAVRPEGSVSTLKIQRTERGDSAVYLCASSSGTTGIQYFGAGTRLSVL.